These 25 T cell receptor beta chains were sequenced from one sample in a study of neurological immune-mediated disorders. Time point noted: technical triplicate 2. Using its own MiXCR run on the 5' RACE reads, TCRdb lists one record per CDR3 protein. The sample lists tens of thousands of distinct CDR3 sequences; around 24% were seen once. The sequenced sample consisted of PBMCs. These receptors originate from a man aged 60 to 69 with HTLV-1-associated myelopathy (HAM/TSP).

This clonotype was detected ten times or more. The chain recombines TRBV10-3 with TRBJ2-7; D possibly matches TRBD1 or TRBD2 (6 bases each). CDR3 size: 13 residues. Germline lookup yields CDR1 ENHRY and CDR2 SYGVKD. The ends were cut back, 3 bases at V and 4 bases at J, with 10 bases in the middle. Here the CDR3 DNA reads TGTGCCATCAGTGAAGGGGGGCGGTACGAGCAGTACTTC. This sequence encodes CAISEGGRYEQYF.

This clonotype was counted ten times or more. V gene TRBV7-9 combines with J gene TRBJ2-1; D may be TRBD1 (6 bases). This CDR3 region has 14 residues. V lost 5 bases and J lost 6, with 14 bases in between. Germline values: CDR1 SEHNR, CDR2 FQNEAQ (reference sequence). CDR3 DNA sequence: TGTGCCAGCAGCCCTCTCAAGGGGGTCAATGAGCAGTTCTTC. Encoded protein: CASSPLKGVNEQFF.

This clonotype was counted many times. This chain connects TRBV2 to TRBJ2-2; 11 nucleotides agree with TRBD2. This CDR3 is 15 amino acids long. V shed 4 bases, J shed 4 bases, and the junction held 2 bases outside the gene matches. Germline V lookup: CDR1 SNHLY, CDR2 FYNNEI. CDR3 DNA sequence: TGTGCCAGCAGTGTACTAGCGGGAGTCACCGGGGAGCTGTTTTTT. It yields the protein CASSVLAGVTGELFF.

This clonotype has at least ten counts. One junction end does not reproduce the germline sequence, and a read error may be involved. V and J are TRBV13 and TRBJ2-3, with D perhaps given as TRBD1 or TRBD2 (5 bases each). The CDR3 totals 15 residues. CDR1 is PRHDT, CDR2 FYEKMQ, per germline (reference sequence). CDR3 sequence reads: CVSSPGAATTDTQYF. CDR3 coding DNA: TGTGTCAGCAGCCCCGGGGCGGCAACAACAGATACGCAGTATTTT.

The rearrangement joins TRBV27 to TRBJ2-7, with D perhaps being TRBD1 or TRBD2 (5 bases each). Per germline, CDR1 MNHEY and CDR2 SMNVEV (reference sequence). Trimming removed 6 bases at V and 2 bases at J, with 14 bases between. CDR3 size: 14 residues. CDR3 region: CASSLGDGTYEQYF. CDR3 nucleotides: TGTGCCAGCAGCCTGGGGGACGGCACCTACGAGCAGTACTTC.

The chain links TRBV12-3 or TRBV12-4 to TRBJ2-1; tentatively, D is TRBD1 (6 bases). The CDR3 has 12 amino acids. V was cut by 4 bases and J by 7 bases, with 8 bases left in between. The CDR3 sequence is CASSWDTNEQFF. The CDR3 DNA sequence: TGTGCCAGCAGTTGGGACACAAATGAGCAGTTCTTC.

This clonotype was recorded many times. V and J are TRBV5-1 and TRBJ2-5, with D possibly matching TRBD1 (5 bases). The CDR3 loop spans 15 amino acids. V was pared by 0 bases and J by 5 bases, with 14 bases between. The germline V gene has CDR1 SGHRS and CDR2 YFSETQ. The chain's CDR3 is CASSLEAGLRETQYF. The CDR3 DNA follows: TGCGCCAGCAGCTTGGAAGCAGGGCTCCGGGAGACCCAGTACTTC.

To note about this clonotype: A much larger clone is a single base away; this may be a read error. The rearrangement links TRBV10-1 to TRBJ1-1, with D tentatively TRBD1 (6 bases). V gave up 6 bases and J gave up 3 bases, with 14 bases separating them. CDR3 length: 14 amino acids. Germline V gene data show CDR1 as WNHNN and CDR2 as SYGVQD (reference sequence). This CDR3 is CASRDTRGDTEAFF. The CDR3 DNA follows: TGCGCCAGCAGAGACACCAGGGGAGACACTGAAGCTTTCTTT.

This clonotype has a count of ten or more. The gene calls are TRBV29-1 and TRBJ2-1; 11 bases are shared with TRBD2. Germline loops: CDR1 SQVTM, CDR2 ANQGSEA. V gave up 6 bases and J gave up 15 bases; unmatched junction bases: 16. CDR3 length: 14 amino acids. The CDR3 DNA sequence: TGCAGCGTACTCCCCGGGACTAGCGGCGAGGTGCTGTTCTTC. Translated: CSVLPGTSGEVLFF.

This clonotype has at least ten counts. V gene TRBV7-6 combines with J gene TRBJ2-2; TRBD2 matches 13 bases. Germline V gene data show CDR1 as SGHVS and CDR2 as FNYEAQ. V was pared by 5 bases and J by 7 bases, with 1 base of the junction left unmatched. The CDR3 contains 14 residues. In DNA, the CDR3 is TGTGCCAGCAGCGGACTAGCGGGAGTCGGGGAGCTGTTTTTT. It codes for CASSGLAGVGELFF.

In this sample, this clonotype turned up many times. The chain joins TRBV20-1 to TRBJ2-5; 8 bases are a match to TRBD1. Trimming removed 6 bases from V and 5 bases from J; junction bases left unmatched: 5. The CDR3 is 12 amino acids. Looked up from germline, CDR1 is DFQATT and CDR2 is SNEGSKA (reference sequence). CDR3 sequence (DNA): TGCAGTGCCCGACAGGGGATTGAGACCCAGTACTTC. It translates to CSARQGIETQYF.

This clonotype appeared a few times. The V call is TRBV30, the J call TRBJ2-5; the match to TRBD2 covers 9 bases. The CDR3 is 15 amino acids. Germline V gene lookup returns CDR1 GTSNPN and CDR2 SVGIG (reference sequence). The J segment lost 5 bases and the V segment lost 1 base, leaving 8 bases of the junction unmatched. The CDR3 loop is CAWSADLAGSETQYF. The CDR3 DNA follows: TGTGCCTGGAGTGCCGATCTAGCGGGAAGCGAGACCCAGTACTTC.

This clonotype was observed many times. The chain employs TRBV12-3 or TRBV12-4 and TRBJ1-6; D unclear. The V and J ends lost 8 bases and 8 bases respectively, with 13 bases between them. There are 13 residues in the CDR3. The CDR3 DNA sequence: TGTGCCAGCCGGGCAGACGGCGATTCACCCCTCCACTTT. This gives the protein CASRADGDSPLHF.

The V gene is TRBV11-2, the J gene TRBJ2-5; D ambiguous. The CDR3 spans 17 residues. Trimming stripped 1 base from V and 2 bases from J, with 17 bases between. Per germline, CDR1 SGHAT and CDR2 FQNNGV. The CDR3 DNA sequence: TGTGCCAGCAGCTTAGCCTCTTACACAAGGTCACAAGAGACCCAGTACTTC. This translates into CASSLASYTRSQETQYF.

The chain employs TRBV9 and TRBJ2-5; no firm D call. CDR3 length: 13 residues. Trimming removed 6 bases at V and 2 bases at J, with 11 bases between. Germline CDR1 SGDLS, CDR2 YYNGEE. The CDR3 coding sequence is TGTGCCAGCAACCGTGAGCTTCAAGAGACCCAGTACTTC. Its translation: CASNRELQETQYF.

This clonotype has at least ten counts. The CDR3 DNA is TGTGCCAGCAGCACCCGGACAGGGCGCAATTCACCCCTCCACTTT. Amino acids: CASSTRTGRNSPLHF. The chain has TRBV27 and TRBJ1-6; 8 bases fit TRBD1. V shed 6 bases, J shed 7 bases, and the junction held 8 bases outside the gene matches. The CDR3 runs 15 residues. The V gene's germline CDR1 is MNHEY and CDR2 SMNVEV (reference sequence).

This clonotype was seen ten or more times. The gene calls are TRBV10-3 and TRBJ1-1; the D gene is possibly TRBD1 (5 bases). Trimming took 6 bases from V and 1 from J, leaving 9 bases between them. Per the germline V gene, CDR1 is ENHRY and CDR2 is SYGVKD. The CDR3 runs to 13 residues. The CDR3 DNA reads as TGTGCCATCAGCAGGGATGGGAACACTGAAGCTTTCTTT. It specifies CAISRDGNTEAFF.

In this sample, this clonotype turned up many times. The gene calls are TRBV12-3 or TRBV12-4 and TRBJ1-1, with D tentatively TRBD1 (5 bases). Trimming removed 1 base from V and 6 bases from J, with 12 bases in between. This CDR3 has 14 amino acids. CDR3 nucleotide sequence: TGTGCCAGCAGTTTAGGGGGCCGGCAGGCTGAAGCTTTCTTT. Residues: CASSLGGRQAEAFF.

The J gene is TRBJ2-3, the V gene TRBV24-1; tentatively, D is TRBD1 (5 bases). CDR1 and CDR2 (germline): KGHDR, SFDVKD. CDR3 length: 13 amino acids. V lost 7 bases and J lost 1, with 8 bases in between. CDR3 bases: TGTGCCACCAGCGACAGCGGCACAGATACGCAGTATTTT. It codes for CATSDSGTDTQYF.

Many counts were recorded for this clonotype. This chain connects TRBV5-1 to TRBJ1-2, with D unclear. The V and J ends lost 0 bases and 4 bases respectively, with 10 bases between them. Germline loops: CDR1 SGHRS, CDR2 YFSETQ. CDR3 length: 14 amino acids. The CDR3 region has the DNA TGCGCCAGCAGCTTGGACGGGAGATCCTATGGCTACACCTTC. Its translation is CASSLDGRSYGYTF.

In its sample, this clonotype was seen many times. In DNA, the CDR3 is TGTGCCAGCAGCCAAGCAACGGCCTGGGGGGAGCAGTACTTC. Protein: CASSQATAWGEQYF. The chain combines TRBV14 with TRBJ2-7; D may correspond to TRBD1 or TRBD2 (5 bases each). The CDR3 extends over 14 amino acids. V was clipped by 1 base and J by 7 bases, with 14 bases between them. The V gene's germline CDR1 is SGHDN and CDR2 FVKESK.

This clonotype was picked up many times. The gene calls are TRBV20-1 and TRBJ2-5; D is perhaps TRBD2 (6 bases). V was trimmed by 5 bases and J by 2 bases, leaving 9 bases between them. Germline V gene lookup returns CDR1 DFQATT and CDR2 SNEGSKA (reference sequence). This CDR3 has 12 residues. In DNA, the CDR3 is TGCAGTGCTTCCGGGACTCAAGAGACCCAGTACTTC. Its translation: CSASGTQETQYF.

The CDR3 region is CSARIQTNTEAFF. CDR3 DNA: TGCAGTGCTAGAATCCAGACGAACACTGAAGCTTTCTTT. The chain carries TRBV20-1 and TRBJ1-1; D remains unclear. Germline V gene lookup returns CDR1 DFQATT and CDR2 SNEGSKA (reference sequence). V gave up 2 bases and J gave up 1 base, with 8 bases separating them. The length of the CDR3 is 13 residues.

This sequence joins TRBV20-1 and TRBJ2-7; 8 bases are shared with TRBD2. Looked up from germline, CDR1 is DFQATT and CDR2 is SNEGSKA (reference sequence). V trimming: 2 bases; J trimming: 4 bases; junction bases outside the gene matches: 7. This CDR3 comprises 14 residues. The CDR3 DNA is TGCAGTGCTAGATGGAGCGGGAGTGGTTACGAGCAGTACTTC. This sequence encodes CSARWSGSGYEQYF.

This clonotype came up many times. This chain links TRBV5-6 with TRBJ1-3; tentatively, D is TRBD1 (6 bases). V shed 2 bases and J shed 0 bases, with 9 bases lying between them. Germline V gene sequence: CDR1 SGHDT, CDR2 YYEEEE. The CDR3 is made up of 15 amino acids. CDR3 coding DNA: TGTGCCAGCAGCTTCAGGACAGCCTCTGGAAACACCATATATTTT. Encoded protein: CASSFRTASGNTIYF.